The next 3 T cell receptor beta chains were all read from a single sample in a study of blood T cell repertoires in COVID-19. The table came from immunoSEQ multiplex PCR; TCRdb's copy has only in-frame clones and leaves some out. The data hold under 45,000 clones, with approximately 86% observed a single time. The sequenced sample consisted of peripheral blood. These receptors were obtained from a man aged 50 to 59 with active COVID-19.

CDR3 region: CASSFGLAGVKDEQYF. The CDR3 coding sequence is TGTGCCAGCAGCTTTGGACTAGCGGGAGTAAAGGACGAGCAGTACTTC. The V call is TRBV7-2, the J call TRBJ2-7, with TRBD2 identical over 13 bases. The CDR3 is 16 residues long. V lost 3 bases to trimming and J lost 5 bases; unmatched junction nucleotides: 7. Germline V lookup: CDR1 SGHTA, CDR2 FQGNSA.

This clone has just a few counts. V and J are TRBV25-1 and TRBJ1-2, with D unclear. CDR1 is MGHDK, CDR2 SYGVNS, per germline. Trimming took 0 bases from V and 8 from J, leaving 10 bases between them. The CDR3 length is 13 residues. CDR3 sequence: CASSEYAGSGYTF. As DNA, the CDR3 is TGTGCCAGCAGTGAATACGCGGGGAGCGGCTACACCTTC.

This chain uses TRBV4-3 with TRBJ1-1; possible D gene TRBD1, 5 bases. The CDR3 spans 14 residues. Trimming cost V 5 bases and J 4 bases, with 14 bases left between them. Germline V lookup: CDR1 LGHNA, CDR2 YSLEER. Here the CDR3 reads CASSEKTEPTEAFF. The DNA of the CDR3 is TGCGCCAGCAGCGAAAAGACAGAGCCCACTGAAGCTTTCTTT.